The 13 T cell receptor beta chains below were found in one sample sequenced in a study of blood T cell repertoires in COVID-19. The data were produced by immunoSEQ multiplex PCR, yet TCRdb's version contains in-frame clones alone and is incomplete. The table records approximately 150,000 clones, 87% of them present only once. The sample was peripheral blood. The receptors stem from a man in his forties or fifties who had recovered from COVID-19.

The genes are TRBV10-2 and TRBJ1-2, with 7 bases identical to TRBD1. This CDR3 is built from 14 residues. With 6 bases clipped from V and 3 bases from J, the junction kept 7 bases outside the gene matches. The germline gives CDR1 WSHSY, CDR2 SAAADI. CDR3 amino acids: CASRGTDPHYGYTF. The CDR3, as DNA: TGCGCCAGCAGGGGGACAGATCCCCACTATGGCTACACCTTC.

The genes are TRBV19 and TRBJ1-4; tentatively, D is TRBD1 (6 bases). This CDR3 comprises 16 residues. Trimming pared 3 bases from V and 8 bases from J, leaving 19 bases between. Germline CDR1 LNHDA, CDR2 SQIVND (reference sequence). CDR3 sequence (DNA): TGTGCCAGTAGTATCCGGCGACAGGTGGAGAGGGAAAAACTGTTTTTT. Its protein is CASSIRRQVEREKLFF. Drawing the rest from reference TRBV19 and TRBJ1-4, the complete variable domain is DGGITQSPKYLFRKEGQNVTLSCEQNLNHDAMYWYRQDPGQGLRLIYYSQIVNDFQKGDIAEGYSVSREKKESFPLTVTSAQKNPTAFYLCASSIRRQVEREKLFFGSGTQLSVL.

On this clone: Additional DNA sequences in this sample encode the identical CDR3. This CDR3 is CASSWTGGYEQYF. Here the CDR3 DNA reads TGTGCCAGCAGTTGGACAGGCGGTTACGAGCAGTACTTC. V gene TRBV5-6 combines with J gene TRBJ2-7, with 7 bases lining up with TRBD1. V trimming: 5 bases; J trimming: 4 bases; junction bases outside the gene matches: 6. Germline loops: CDR1 SGHDT, CDR2 YYEEEE. The CDR3 consists of 13 residues.

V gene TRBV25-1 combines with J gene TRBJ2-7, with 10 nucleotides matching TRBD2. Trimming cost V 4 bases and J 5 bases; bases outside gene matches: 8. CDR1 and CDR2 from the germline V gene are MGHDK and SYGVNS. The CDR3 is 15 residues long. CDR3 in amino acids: CASSALGTSDNEQYF. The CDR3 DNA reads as TGTGCCAGCAGTGCCCTTGGGACTAGCGACAACGAGCAGTACTTC.

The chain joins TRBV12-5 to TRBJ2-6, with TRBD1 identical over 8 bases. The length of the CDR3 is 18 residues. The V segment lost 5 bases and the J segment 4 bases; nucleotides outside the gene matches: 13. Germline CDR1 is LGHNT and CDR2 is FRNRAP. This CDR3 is CASGPGTGPTAGANVLTF. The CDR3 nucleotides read TGTGCTAGTGGTCCCGGGACAGGTCCAACTGCGGGGGCCAACGTCCTGACTTTC.

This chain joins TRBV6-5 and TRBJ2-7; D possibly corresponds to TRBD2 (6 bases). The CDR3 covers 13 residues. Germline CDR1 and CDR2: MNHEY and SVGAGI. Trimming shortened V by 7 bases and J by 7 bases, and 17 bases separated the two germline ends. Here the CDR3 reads CASTQRGLGEQYF. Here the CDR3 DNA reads TGTGCCAGCACCCAACGGGGGTTGGGGGAGCAGTACTTC.

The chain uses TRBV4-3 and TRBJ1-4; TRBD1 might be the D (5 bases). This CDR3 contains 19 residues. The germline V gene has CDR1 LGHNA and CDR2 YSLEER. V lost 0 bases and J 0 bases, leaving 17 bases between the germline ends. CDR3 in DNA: TGCGCCAGCAGCCAAGATCTAATGAGACAGTTTTCAACTAATGAAAAACTGTTTTTT. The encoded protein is CASSQDLMRQFSTNEKLFF.

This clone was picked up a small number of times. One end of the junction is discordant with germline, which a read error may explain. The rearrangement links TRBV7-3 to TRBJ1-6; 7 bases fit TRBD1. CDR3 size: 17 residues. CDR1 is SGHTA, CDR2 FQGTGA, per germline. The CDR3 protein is CASTLGTVVSYNSPLHF. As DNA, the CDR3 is TGTGCCAGCACCTTAGGGACAGTGGTATCCTATAATTCACCCCTCCACTTT.

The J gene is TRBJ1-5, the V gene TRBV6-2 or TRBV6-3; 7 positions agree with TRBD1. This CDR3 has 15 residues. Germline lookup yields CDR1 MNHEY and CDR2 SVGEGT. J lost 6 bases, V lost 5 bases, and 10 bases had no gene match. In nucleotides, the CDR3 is TGTGCCAGCAGTCGATTGACAGGGAACGGTCAGCCCCAGCATTTT. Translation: CASSRLTGNGQPQHF.

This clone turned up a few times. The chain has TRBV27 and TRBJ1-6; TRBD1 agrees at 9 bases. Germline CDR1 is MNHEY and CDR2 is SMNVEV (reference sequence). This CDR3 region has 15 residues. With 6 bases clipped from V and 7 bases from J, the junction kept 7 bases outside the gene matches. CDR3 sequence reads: CASRADRGPNSPLHF. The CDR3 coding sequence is TGTGCCAGCAGAGCGGACAGGGGACCAAATTCACCCCTCCACTTT.

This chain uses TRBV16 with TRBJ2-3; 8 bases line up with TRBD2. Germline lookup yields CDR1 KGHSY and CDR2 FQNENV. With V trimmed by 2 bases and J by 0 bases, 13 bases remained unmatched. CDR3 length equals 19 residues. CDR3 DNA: TGTGCCAGCAGCCAAAAAAATCGTCCCATAGCGGGGAGCACAGATACGCAGTATTTT. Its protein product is CASSQKNRPIAGSTDTQYF. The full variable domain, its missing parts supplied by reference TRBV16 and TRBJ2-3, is GEEVAQTPKHLVRGEGQKAKLYCAPIKGHSYVFWYQQVLKNEFKFLISFQNENVFDETGMPKERFSAKCLPNSPCSLEIQATKLEDSAVYFCASSQKNRPIAGSTDTQYFGPGTRLTVL.

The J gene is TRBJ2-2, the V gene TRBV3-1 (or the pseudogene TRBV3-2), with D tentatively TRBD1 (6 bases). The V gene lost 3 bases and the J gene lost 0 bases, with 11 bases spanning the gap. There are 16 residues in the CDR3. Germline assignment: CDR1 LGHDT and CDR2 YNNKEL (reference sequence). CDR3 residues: CASSHRTVTNTGELFF. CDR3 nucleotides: TGTGCCAGCAGCCATCGGACAGTTACGAACACCGGGGAGCTGTTTTTT.

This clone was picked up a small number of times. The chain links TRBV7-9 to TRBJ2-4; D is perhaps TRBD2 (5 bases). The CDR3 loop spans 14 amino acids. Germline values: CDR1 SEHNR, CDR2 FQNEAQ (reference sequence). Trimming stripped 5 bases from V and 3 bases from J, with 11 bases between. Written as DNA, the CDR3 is TGTGCCAGCAGCCCCGAGGGTGGCAAAAACATTCAGTACTTC. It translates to CASSPEGGKNIQYF.